Included here is one T cell receptor beta chain sequence, with context. The CDR3 runs to 14 residues. Germline-derived CDR1 and CDR2 are MNHEY and SVGAGI. After removal of 7 bases from V and 1 base from J, the junction contained 6 bases not matched to a gene. This sample is drawn from a study of blood T cell repertoires in COVID-19. The data were produced by immunoSEQ multiplex PCR, yet TCRdb's version contains in-frame clones alone and is incomplete. The sample contains more than 150,000 clones, 85% to 90% of which appear only once. This clonotype was sampled from a man between 18 and 29 years old with acute or convalescent COVID-19. The chain recombines TRBV6-5 with TRBJ1-1; 7 nucleotides align to TRBD1. The sequenced material came from peripheral blood. CDR3 nucleotide sequence: TGTGCCAGCAATCGACAGGGAAGGAACACTGAAGCTTTCTTT. Translating gives CASNRQGRNTEAFF.